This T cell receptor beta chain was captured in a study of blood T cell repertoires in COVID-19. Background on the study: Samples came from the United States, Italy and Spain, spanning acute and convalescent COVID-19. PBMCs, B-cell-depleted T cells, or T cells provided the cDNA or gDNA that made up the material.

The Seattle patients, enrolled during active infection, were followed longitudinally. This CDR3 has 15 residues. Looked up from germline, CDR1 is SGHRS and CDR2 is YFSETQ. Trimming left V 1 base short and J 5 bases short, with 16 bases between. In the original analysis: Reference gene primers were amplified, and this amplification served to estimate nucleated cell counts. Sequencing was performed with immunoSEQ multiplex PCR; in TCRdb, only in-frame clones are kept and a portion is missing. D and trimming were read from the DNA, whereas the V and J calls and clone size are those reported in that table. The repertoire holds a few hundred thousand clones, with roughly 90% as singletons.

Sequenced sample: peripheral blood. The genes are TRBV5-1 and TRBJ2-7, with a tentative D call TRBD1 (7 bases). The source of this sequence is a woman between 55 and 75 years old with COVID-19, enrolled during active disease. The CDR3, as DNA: TGCGCCAGCAGCTTGACCGGTGTCAGGGGGGACGAGCAGTACTTC. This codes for CASSLTGVRGDEQYF.